The rows below give T cell receptor beta chains drawn from one sample of a study of blood T cells in healthy people across ages. Each CDR3 protein is one row after TCRdb ran MiXCR on the 5' RACE reads. The top ten hold around 13% of the sample, which has hundreds of thousands of distinct CDR3 sequences, about 34% seen once. The sequencing input was blood. These TCRs come from a man younger than 30 in good health. Each CDR3 is given with its conserved first and last residue. The order of the fields is J gene, clone size, V gene, D gene, CDR3 DNA, CDR3 protein. D genes are given only for firm matches. The listing skips clone size in some rows; elsewhere it reads once, few, many or a size class.

>TRBJ2-2|-|TRBV7-8|-
TGTGCCAGCAGCTTAAGGACACCCAACACCGGGGAGCTGTTTTTT
CASSLRTPNTGELFF
>TRBJ2-1|many|TRBV20-1|-
TGCAGTGCTACCTCCGGACTCGCTCAAAACAATGAGCAGTTCTTC
CSATSGLAQNNEQFF
>TRBJ2-7|-|TRBV6-2/TRBV6-3|-
TGTGCCAGCAGTGCCCTCGGGGATGAGCAGTACTTC
CASSALGDEQYF
>TRBJ1-2|-|TRBV28|-
TGTGCCAGCAGTCGCTCAGGGGCGCAGGATTATGGCTACACCTTC
CASSRSGAQDYGYTF
>TRBJ1-1|-|TRBV5-6|TRBD1
TGTGCCAGCAGAGGGGACAGGGTAGGTGAAGCTTTCTTT
CASRGDRVGEAFF
>TRBJ1-2|-|TRBV10-3|-
TGTGCCATCAGTGTACAGGGATCCTATGGCTACACCTTC
CAISVQGSYGYTF
>TRBJ2-7|-|TRBV20-1|TRBD2
TGCAGTGCTAGAGGGCGGGGGGGGTTCCACGAGCAGTACTTC
CSARGRGGFHEQYF
>TRBJ1-5|few|TRBV4-1|-
TGCGCCAGCAGCCAAGACACAGGGTGGACCAATCAGCCCCAGCATTTT
CASSQDTGWTNQPQHF
>TRBJ2-5|few|TRBV28|-
TGTGCCAGCAGGCCGGGGTCCAACGGTGGAGAGACCCAGTACTTC
CASRPGSNGGETQYF
>TRBJ2-3|once|TRBV20-1|-
TGCAGTGCTAGAGAGAAGGGAAGCACAGATACGCAGTATTTT
CSAREKGSTDTQYF
>TRBJ1-2|-|TRBV12-3/TRBV12-4|-
TGTGCCGGCAGACGGGGGTATGGCTACACCTTC
CAGRRGYGYTF
>TRBJ2-1|-|TRBV30|-
TGTGCCTGGAGTCGTCCCCTGCACTCCTACAATGGGCAGTTCTTC
CAWSRPLHSYNGQFF
>TRBJ1-1|-|TRBV20-1|-
TGCAGTGCCACGGACCGACGGGGTACCGAAGCTTTCTTT
CSATDRRGTEAFF
>TRBJ2-3|many|TRBV20-1|TRBD2
TGCAGTGCTAGAGATAGGGGACTAGCGGGTTACACAGATACGCAGTATTTT
CSARDRGLAGYTDTQYF
>TRBJ1-6|once|TRBV7-9|-
TGTGCCAGCAGCCGGACATCAGGGCCGAGCTCCTATAATTCACCCCTCCACTTT
CASSRTSGPSSYNSPLHF
>TRBJ2-3|-|TRBV21-1|-
TGTGCCAGCAGCAGCGGGACTAGCGGGAGGGCGAGCACAGATACGCAGTATTTT
CASSSGTSGRASTDTQYF
>TRBJ1-5|few|TRBV27|-
TGTGCCAGCAGTCCCCGTAGGGTTGGCCAGCCCCAGCATTTT
CASSPRRVGQPQHF
>TRBJ1-1|-|TRBV12-3/TRBV12-4|-
TGTGCCAGCAGTTTAACGGGGGCCAGGGCTGAAGCTTTCTTT
CASSLTGARAEAFF